This TCR beta chain emerged from a study of T cell responses to AZD1222 COVID-19 vaccine (dated by TCRdb to the early 2020s). Background on the whole study: A total of 233 trial participants underwent TCR sequencing, of whom around 200 received two doses of AZD1222 and around 25 received two doses of the MenACWY control vaccine. Enrollment into the trials was organized by age into subgroups of 18-55, 56-69 and 70-plus years, and those subgroups contained roughly 150, 30 and 60 TCR-sequenced participants, respectively. The research as a whole found: Reportedly, close to half of the unique spike-specific TCRs recognized epitopes lying outside the regions that are mutated in the B.1.351 and B.1.1.7 variants. Because no samples from the day 14 peak response were available, repertoires could be characterized only after the peak T cell response. Only a handful of AZD1222 recipients were SARS-CoV-2 seropositive at baseline, limiting conclusions about previously exposed vaccinees. Most participants were white British and females outnumbered males, and the authors suggested that clonal diversity may have been underestimated. The vaccine-associated CD4 TCRs covered the entire spike protein, and the dominant responses fell in regions 160-218 and 743-854. A significant rise in spike-specific TCR breadth and depth was observed after two AZD1222 doses relative to day 0 and relative to MenACWY recipients. In the small 56-69-year group, the increase in depth fell short of significance, most likely because of low power.

Note on this clone: Its binding antigen is unknown. Within one base of it there is no much larger clone, and no base qualities were kept.

The time point label of this sample denotes: about 28 days (+/-7) after the second vaccine dose. AZD1222 recipients whose second dose came at about 4 weeks and those whose second dose came at about 12 weeks were combined into one group, since spike-specific TCR depth and breadth did not differ between the two schedules. Vaccinee samples came from UK trials COV001 and COV002, including a single-blind randomized controlled phase 2/3 trial of AZD1222 (ChAdOx1 nCoV-19) in healthy adults. For TCRbeta chain sequencing, PBMC samples from trial participants were taken at day 0 and at day 28 after the second dose. The trim is 6 bases for V and 6 bases for J, with a gap of 9 bases between the germline ends. The CDR3 runs 12 residues from the cysteine to the phenylalanine. The read is trimmed to its CDR3 DNA, 36 bases read in frame from base 1. The germline V gene (reference sequence) supplies CDR1 LGHDT and CDR2 YNNKEL.

The CDR3 regions of human TCRbeta chains were analyzed by immunosequencing. As for how the authors treated the data: TCRs in the repertoires were matched against a reference library of SARS-CoV-2-specific TCRs that had been generated with the MIRA antigen-specificity platform. Breadth was defined as the fraction of unique TCRs that were SARS-CoV-2-associated. Depth was defined as the fraction of total T cells that were SARS-CoV-2-associated. Each spike-specific TCR was assigned to its reactive spike region and to a CD4 or CD8 class using the MIRA data. Log10-transformed breadth and depth values were compared by one-way ANOVA with Sidak's multiple comparisons tests. TCRdb holds this immuneACCESS table with in-frame rearrangements only. Some clones are missing; in checked studies, unresolved V genes explain under half, and the rest has no known cause. That table is the source of V, J and clone size, and D and trimming were worked out from the DNA. The sample contains under 200,000 clones, about 88% of them found a single time. The ten largest clonotypes hold 20% to 30% of the sample.

Sequenced here: peripheral blood, sampled 28 days after the second AZD1222 dose. Recombination linked TRBV3-1 (or the pseudogene TRBV3-2) to TRBJ2-1; the D segment could be TRBD1, given 6 matching bases. The clonotype was recovered from an adult who received the AZD1222 COVID-19 vaccine. CDR3 reads: CASRTTGNEQFF. The DNA sequence is as follows: TGTGCCAGCAGGACGACAGGCAATGAGCAGTTCTTC.